The clone carrying this T cell receptor beta chain was found a few times. Its target is unknown. This sample is drawn from a study of identifying expanded T cells in peripheral blood. Study conclusions and caveats: Over around two and four weeks, about 17 and 20 clones changed, versus roughly 1.1 between replicates.

The CDR3 runs to 14 residues. J gave up 3 bases and V 7 bases, and 5 bases lay outside the gene matches. CDR1 and CDR2 (germline): MNHGY, SVAAGI. Assay used: immunoSEQ multiplex PCR; TCRdb lists only in-frame clones, some missing. Here the sample spans more than 45,000 clones, around four fifths being singletons. This sequence joins TRBV6-9 and TRBJ2-2, with TRBD1 matching 7 bases. Sequencing used blood. The TCR comes from a person between 18 and 75 years old in good health. The CDR3 region is CASTRGLYTGELFF. DNA of the CDR3: TGTGCCAGCACTAGGGGGCTTTACACCGGGGAGCTGTTTTTT.